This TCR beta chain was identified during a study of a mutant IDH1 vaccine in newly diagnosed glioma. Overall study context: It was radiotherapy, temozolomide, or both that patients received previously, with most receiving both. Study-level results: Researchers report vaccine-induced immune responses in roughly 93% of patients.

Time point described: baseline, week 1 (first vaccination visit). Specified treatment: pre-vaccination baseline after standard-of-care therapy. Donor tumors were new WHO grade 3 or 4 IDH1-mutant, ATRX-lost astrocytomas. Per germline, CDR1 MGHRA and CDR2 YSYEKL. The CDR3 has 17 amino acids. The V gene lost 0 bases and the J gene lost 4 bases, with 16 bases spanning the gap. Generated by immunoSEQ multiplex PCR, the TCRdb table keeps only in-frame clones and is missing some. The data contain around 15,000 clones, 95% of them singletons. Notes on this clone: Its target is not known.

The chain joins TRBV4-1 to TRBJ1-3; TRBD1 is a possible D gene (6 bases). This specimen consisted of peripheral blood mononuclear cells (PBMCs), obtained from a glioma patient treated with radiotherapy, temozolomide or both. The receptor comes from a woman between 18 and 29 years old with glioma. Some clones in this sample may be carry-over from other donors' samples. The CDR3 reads CASSQDRTGLYGNTIYF. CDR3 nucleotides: TGCGCCAGCAGCCAAGATCGAACAGGGCTCTACGGAAACACCATATATTTT.